The 18 T cell receptor beta chains below were found in one sample sequenced in a study of blood T cell repertoires in COVID-19. This table comes from immunoSEQ multiplex PCR, and its TCRdb copy is limited to in-frame clones, with some not included. The table has about 140,000 clones, roughly 88% seen once. What was sequenced was PBMCs or T cells enriched from blood (not recorded which). These receptors came from a man between 65 and 85 years old who had been exposed to COVID-19.

J is TRBJ2-7 and V is TRBV27; TRBD2 matches at 12 bases. J gave up 0 bases and V 7 bases, and 7 bases lay outside the gene matches. The length of the CDR3 is 16 residues. The germline V gene encodes CDR1 MNHEY and CDR2 SMNVEV (reference sequence). Here the CDR3 DNA reads TGTGCCAGCACCAGACTAGCGGGAGCGACCTCCTACGAGCAGTACTTC. It specifies CASTRLAGATSYEQYF.

The V and J genes are TRBV6-5 and TRBJ2-2, with 14 bases that match TRBD2. The V gene's germline CDR1 is MNHEY and CDR2 SVGAGI. V lost 4 bases to trimming and J lost 6 bases; unmatched junction nucleotides: 4. This CDR3 is 16 amino acids long. The CDR3 is CASSWTSGGMSGELFF. The CDR3 coding sequence is TGTGCCAGCAGTTGGACTAGCGGGGGGATGTCCGGGGAGCTGTTTTTT.

This chain links TRBV7-9 with TRBJ2-7; no definite D call. V was clipped by 5 bases and J by 0 bases, with 14 bases between them. The CDR3 loop spans 15 amino acids. The germline CDR1 and CDR2 sequences are SEHNR and FQNEAQ (reference sequence). The CDR3 is CASSREVPSSYEQYF. DNA of the CDR3: TGTGCCAGCAGCCGAGAGGTCCCGAGCTCCTACGAGCAGTACTTC.

The CDR3 reads CASSRGFSYTGELFF. CDR3 coding DNA: TGCGCCAGCAGCCGCGGGTTTTCCTACACCGGGGAGCTGTTTTTT. The chain uses TRBV4-1 and TRBJ2-2; D perhaps matches TRBD2 (5 bases). Germline V gene lookup returns CDR1 MGHRA and CDR2 YSYEKL. The CDR3 runs 15 residues. V was clipped by 4 bases and J by 3 bases, with 12 bases between them.

This chain links TRBV27 with TRBJ2-5; TRBD1 matches 7 bases. The CDR3 contains 16 residues. V gave up 6 bases and J gave up 5 bases; unmatched junction bases: 15. The germline gives CDR1 MNHEY, CDR2 SMNVEV (reference sequence). This CDR3 reads CASRKITGTERETQYF. In DNA, the CDR3 is TGTGCCAGCAGGAAGATAACCGGGACAGAGCGGGAGACCCAGTACTTC.

The chain employs TRBV7-9 and TRBJ1-1; perhaps TRBD1 as D (5 bases). The CDR3 has 14 amino acids. The germline V gene has CDR1 SEHNR and CDR2 FQNEAQ (reference sequence). V was shortened by 7 bases and J by 1 base, with 13 bases between the two germline ends. The CDR3 region is CASTPLGGNTEAFF. The DNA of the CDR3 is TGTGCCAGCACCCCTCTGGGGGGGAACACTGAAGCTTTCTTT.

This clone was seen a single time. In DNA, the CDR3 is TGCGCCAGCAGCTCGGGGGGCAGATATGGCTACACCTTC. This encodes CASSSGGRYGYTF. The rearrangement uses TRBV5-1 and TRBJ1-2, with D perhaps TRBD1 (6 bases). Germline CDR1 SGHRS, CDR2 YFSETQ. The germline V and J ends were trimmed by 3 bases and 5 bases, with 11 bases remaining between them. This CDR3 has 13 residues.

The chain carries TRBV5-1 and TRBJ1-3; the D gene is possibly TRBD1 (6 bases). Trimming removed 7 bases from V and 3 bases from J, with 11 bases in between. The CDR3 spans 13 residues. Germline lookup yields CDR1 SGHRS and CDR2 YFSETQ. This CDR3 reads CASRTGIGNTIYF. CDR3 DNA sequence: TGCGCCAGCCGAACAGGGATTGGAAACACCATATATTTT.

CDR3 sequence (DNA): TGTGCCAGCAGTTTATTCGGGGGATGGGGCTACACCTTC. This codes for CASSLFGGWGYTF. The chain recombines TRBV28 with TRBJ1-2, with a weak D call TRBD1 (5 bases). Germline-derived CDR1 and CDR2 are MDHEN and SYDVKM. The CDR3 length is 13 residues. V lost 1 base and J 8 bases, leaving 11 bases between the germline ends.

The genes are TRBV7-9 and TRBJ1-2; D uncertain. CDR1 and CDR2 (germline): SEHNR, FQNEAQ (reference sequence). Trimming removed 3 bases from V and 3 bases from J, with 8 bases in between. CDR3 length: 13 amino acids. CDR3 sequence: CASSFGGDYGYTF. CDR3 DNA: TGTGCCAGCAGCTTCGGCGGGGACTATGGCTACACCTTC.

This clone has just a few counts. The chain links TRBV21-1 to TRBJ2-5; TRBD2, the table's D call, lacks a check against the DNA. TRBV21-1 is a recognized pseudogene. This CDR3 is built from 16 residues. The CDR3 sequence is CASSRLAGVGQETQYF. The DNA of the CDR3 is TGTGCCAGCAGCAGGTTAGCGGGAGTAGGGCAAGAGACCCAGTACTTC.

This sequence joins TRBV28 and TRBJ2-7; D gene ambiguous. The V gene's germline CDR1 is MDHEN and CDR2 SYDVKM. The V gene lost 3 bases and the J gene lost 4 bases, with 13 bases spanning the gap. This CDR3 contains 14 residues. The CDR3 spells CASSLPHGEYEQYF. CDR3 nucleotide sequence: TGTGCCAGCAGTTTGCCCCACGGAGAGTACGAGCAGTACTTC.

The chain combines TRBV28 with TRBJ2-2; 8 nucleotides match TRBD1. The germline gives CDR1 MDHEN, CDR2 SYDVKM. Trimming took 5 bases from V and 3 from J; bases not matched to a gene: 11. This CDR3 is built from 17 residues. CDR3 in DNA: TGTGCCAGCAGTCCTAGTCAGGGGGCCCGGGACACCGGGGAGCTGTTTTTT. It is translated as CASSPSQGARDTGELFF.

The chain carries TRBV5-1 and TRBJ2-6, with TRBD1 matching 10 bases. The CDR3 sequence is 18 residues long. Germline V gives CDR1 SGHRS, CDR2 YFSETQ. V was pared by 4 bases and J by 3 bases, with 10 bases of the junction left unmatched. The CDR3 region has the DNA TGCGCCAGCAGCCCCACCTTATGGACAGGGGGTGGGGCCAACGTCCTGACTTTC. Its translation: CASSPTLWTGGGANVLTF.

This chain connects TRBV19 to TRBJ2-7, with 9 bases fitting TRBD1. V shed 6 bases, J shed 5 bases, and the junction held 8 bases outside the gene matches. CDR1 and CDR2 (germline): LNHDA, SQIVND (reference sequence). This CDR3 contains 14 residues. The CDR3 sequence: CASSRTGTGNEQYF. The CDR3 DNA reads TGTGCCAGTAGCCGAACCGGGACAGGGAACGAGCAGTACTTC.

The J gene is TRBJ2-5, the V gene TRBV10-3; 9 bases are shared with TRBD1. CDR1 is ENHRY, CDR2 SYGVKD, per germline. The J segment lost 4 bases and the V segment lost 6 bases, leaving 9 bases of the junction unmatched. This CDR3 is 15 amino acids long. The CDR3 DNA reads TGTGCCATCAGCCCCTTGACAGGGGGGGGAGAGACCCAGTACTTC. This encodes CAISPLTGGGETQYF.

This clone has only a few counts. J is TRBJ1-6 and V is TRBV19; D perhaps matches TRBD1 (6 bases). Germline values: CDR1 LNHDA, CDR2 SQIVND (reference sequence). V lost 7 bases to trimming and J lost 6 bases, with 10 bases between them. The CDR3 has 13 residues. The CDR3 region has the DNA TGTGCCAGTACTACAGGGACTAATTCACCCCTCCACTTT. Translated, it gives CASTTGTNSPLHF.

The J gene is TRBJ1-1, the V gene TRBV4-1; possibly TRBD1 for D (6 bases). The CDR3 loop spans 14 amino acids. Trimming took off 4 bases at V and 1 base at J, with 10 bases between the two ends. CDR1 is MGHRA and CDR2 is YSYEKL in the germline V gene. The CDR3 spells CASSPGTTNTEAFF. Written as DNA, the CDR3 is TGCGCCAGCAGCCCCGGGACAACGAACACTGAAGCTTTCTTT.